Below, 6 T cell receptor beta chains from the same sample are listed, as sequenced in a study of blood T cells in healthy people across ages. Next came a second PCR, run for 7 to 11 cycles, which used a sample-barcoded 5' primer along with a J-beta primer mix. TCRdb called the 5' RACE reads again in MiXCR, with one record for every CDR3 protein. The sample lists 1.6 million or so distinct CDR3 sequences; 30% to 35% were seen once. Sequenced sample: blood. The receptors originated from a woman under 40 in good health.

J is TRBJ2-3 and V is TRBV6-2 or TRBV6-3; 11 bases fit TRBD2. The CDR3 sequence is 15 residues long. Germline V gene data show CDR1 as MNHEY and CDR2 as SVGEGT. J gave up 7 bases and V 4 bases, and 7 bases lay outside the gene matches. The CDR3 sequence is CASSLAGGPSNTQYF. The CDR3 coding sequence is TGTGCCAGCAGTTTAGCGGGAGGGCCCTCCAATACGCAGTATTTT.

The chain recombines TRBV6-5 with TRBJ1-5, with D possibly being TRBD1 (5 bases). Germline V CDR1 and CDR2: MNHEY, SVGAGI. This CDR3 contains 15 residues. V was trimmed by 5 bases and J by 6 bases, leaving 17 bases between them. The CDR3 DNA follows: TGTGCCAGCAGTCAAATTCAGGGTAGGGGTCAGCCCCAGCATTTT. It is translated as CASSQIQGRGQPQHF.

Points on this clonotype: The junction does not match germline at one end; this may be a read error. DNA of the CDR3: TGCGCCAGCAGCATACGGGGGACCTACGGGCAGTACTTC. It yields the protein CASSIRGTYGQYF. V and J are TRBV5-1 and TRBJ2-7, with D possibly being TRBD2 (6 bases). From germline, CDR1 is SGHRS and CDR2 YFSETQ. The CDR3 length is 13 residues.

About this clonotype itself: It may be a read error: a sequence one base away is much more abundant. The chain carries TRBV27 and TRBJ2-7, with 9 bases matching TRBD2. J gave up 3 bases and V 8 bases, and 5 bases lay outside the gene matches. CDR3 length: 13 residues. Germline V gives CDR1 MNHEY, CDR2 SMNVEV (reference sequence). Here the CDR3 reads CASGGLADYEQYF. CDR3 DNA sequence: TGTGCCAGCGGGGGACTAGCCGACTACGAGCAGTACTTC.

The chain is built from TRBV4-1 and TRBJ1-2; D unresolved. The CDR3 contains 15 residues. CDR1 and CDR2 from the germline V gene are MGHRA and YSYEKL. Trimming shortened V by 1 base and J by 8 bases, and 17 bases separated the two germline ends. CDR3 sequence: CASSQVSGGLAGYTF. In DNA, the CDR3 is TGCGCCAGCAGCCAAGTATCCGGCGGCCTGGCCGGCTACACCTTC.

There are a few counts of this clonotype. This rearrangement joins TRBV24-1 to TRBJ1-5, with 8 positions matching TRBD1. The CDR3 totals 14 residues. From germline, CDR1 is KGHDR and CDR2 SFDVKD. Germline trimming cut 3 bases from V and 6 bases from J; bases unmatched to any gene: 3. The CDR3 DNA follows: TGTGCCACCAGTGATGGGACAGGCCGTCAGCCCCAGCATTTT. Protein: CATSDGTGRQPQHF.